Below, 4 T cell receptor beta chains from the same sample are listed, as sequenced in a study of blood T cell repertoires in COVID-19 (dated by TCRdb to 2019 to 2021). Library creation used the immunoSEQ multiplex PCR assay. In TCRdb, the immuneACCESS table is reduced to in-frame sequences with V and J assigned. These tables do not hold every clone; where another copy was compared, an unresolved V gene accounts for under half, and the others remain unexplained. Recorded for this sample are over 250,000 clones; 75% to 95% of them occurred a single time. The ten biggest clones cover just over 2.5% of the sample. Sequencing used peripheral blood. The receptors derive from a person aged 18-35 years with COVID-19, enrolled during active disease.

The chain is built from TRBV19 and TRBJ2-7; possible D gene TRBD1, 6 bases. The CDR3 contains 14 residues. Germline values: CDR1 LNHDA, CDR2 SQIVND (reference sequence). Trimming took 7 bases from V and 2 from J, leaving 15 bases between them. DNA for the CDR3: TGTGCCAGTAACCCCGGGACATCCGCCTACGAGCAGTACTTC. This sequence encodes CASNPGTSAYEQYF.

The rearrangement uses TRBV11-2 and TRBJ1-4; 8 bases map to TRBD1. V gave up 1 base and J gave up 7 bases; unmatched junction bases: 5. CDR1 and CDR2 from the germline V gene are SGHAT and FQNNGV. The length of the CDR3 is 15 residues. CDR3 sequence reads: CASSLAGTGSEKLFF. DNA for the CDR3: TGTGCCAGCAGCTTAGCTGGGACAGGTTCTGAAAAACTGTTTTTT.

CDR3 in DNA: TGTGCCAGCAGTTTATACGGGACAGACCTGCCACTAGCCAAAAACATTCAGTACTTC. Translation: CASSLYGTDLPLAKNIQYF. The chain carries TRBV27 and TRBJ2-4; TRBD1 matches at 7 bases. CDR3 size: 19 residues. The trim removed 1 base at V and 0 bases at J, leaving 12 bases unmatched. Germline V lookup: CDR1 MNHEY, CDR2 SMNVEV (reference sequence).

V and J are TRBV6-6 and TRBJ1-2; D possibly corresponds to TRBD1 (6 bases). Germline assignment: CDR1 MNHNY and CDR2 SVGAGI (reference sequence). The CDR3 is 13 amino acids. The V end lost 0 bases, the J end lost 7 bases, and 9 bases lay between the germline ends. Here the CDR3 DNA reads TGTGCCAGCAGTTACTCACAGGGTTTTGGCTACACCTTC. Its translation: CASSYSQGFGYTF.